This T cell receptor beta chain originates from a study of response to subunit inactivated influenza vaccine. General study points: The authors suggested that every seasonal influenza vaccination recruits few new T cells.

TCRdb recomputed calls from the RT-PCR reads with MiXCR, one row per CDR3 protein. The profile shows over 450,000 distinct CDR3 sequences, roughly 13% of them singletons. The germline V gene has CDR1 LGHNA and CDR2 YSLEER. CDR3 length: 14 amino acids. V was clipped by 2 bases and J by 6 bases, with 12 bases between them. Notes on this clonotype: Its antigen is currently unknown.

The sequence was obtained from a man between 45 and 60 years old who received an inactivated influenza vaccine. The source was PBMCs from blood, collected about 40 days after vaccination. V is TRBV4-3 and J is TRBJ2-3; no reliable D call. This CDR3 reads CASSQRFYLDTQYF. CDR3 nucleotide sequence: TGCGCCAGCAGCCAAAGATTTTACCTGGATACGCAGTATTTT.